A selection of T cell receptor beta chains follows, all from one sample in a study of cytomegalovirus exposure and HLA in healthy donors. Sequencing used immunoSEQ multiplex PCR; TCRdb keeps in-frame clones, though not all of them. The sample lists 200,000 to 250,000 clones; over 65% were seen once. Material: PBMCs. These receptor sequences come from a woman between 18 and 30 years old in good health and CMV-seronegative. CDR3s include the opening cysteine and the closing phenylalanine or tryptophan. D genes are given only for firm matches. Expanded clones get a size class; other rows say once, few or many, or leave the size out.

V,D,size,J,CDR3,DNA
TRBV14,TRBD2,NA,TRBJ2-3,CASSLRRLAGGPVNRDTQYF,TGTGCCAGCAGCTTAAGACGACTAGCGGGGGGGCCAGTGAATAGAGATACGCAGTATTTT
TRBV9,TRBD1,once,TRBJ2-1,CASSAKPSGQGDDEQFF,TGTGCCAGCAGCGCGAAACCCTCGGGACAGGGGGACGATGAGCAGTTCTTC
TRBV11-2,NA,once,TRBJ1-3,CASTPQGAGNTIYF,TGTGCCAGCACCCCCCAGGGAGCAGGAAACACCATATATTTT
TRBV30,TRBD1,NA,TRBJ1-6,CAWQQGTGSPLHF,TGTGCCTGGCAACAGGGGACGGGTTCACCCCTCCACTTT
TRBV6-5,TRBD2,NA,TRBJ2-1,CASRFTSGGPNEQFF,TGTGCCAGCAGATTCACTAGCGGGGGACCCAATGAGCAGTTCTTC
TRBV30,NA,NA,TRBJ1-4,CASGHGGEKLFF,TGTGCCTCAGGACACGGGGGCGAAAAACTGTTTTTT
TRBV1,NA,NA,TRBJ2-7,CTSSQEGLNYEQYF,TGCACCAGCAGCCAAGAGGGACTAAACTACGAGCAGTACTTC
TRBV13,NA,medium-sized,TRBJ1-6,CASRPFGGYSPLHF,TGTGCCAGCAGACCTTTCGGGGGTTACTCACCCCTCCACTTT
TRBV5-1,NA,NA,TRBJ2-7,CASSRPGDEQYF,TGCGCCTCGTCCAGGCCCGGGGACGAGCAGTACTTC
TRBV6-1,NA,NA,TRBJ1-2,CASSENPLWQGYGYTF,TGTGCCAGCAGTGAAAACCCCCTCTGGCAGGGCTATGGCTACACCTTC
TRBV11-2,TRBD1,NA,TRBJ2-3,CASSRQGASEDTQYF,TGTGCCAGCAGCCGACAGGGGGCGTCGGAAGATACGCAGTATTTT
TRBV7-6,TRBD1,NA,TRBJ2-7,CASSTIKGDRVYEQYF,TGTGCCAGCAGTACTATAAAGGGGGACAGGGTTTACGAGCAGTACTTC
TRBV5-1,NA,NA,TRBJ1-1,CASSLNPENTEAFF,TGCGCCAGCAGCTTGAATCCGGAGAACACTGAAGCTTTCTTT
TRBV25-1,NA,NA,TRBJ1-2,CATSLTGGKGYTF,TGTGCCACCTCCCTCACCGGGGGTAAGGGCTACACCTTC
TRBV2,NA,NA,TRBJ2-3,CASNSRRVTDTQYF,TGTGCCAGCAATTCCAGGAGGGTCACAGATACGCAGTATTTT
TRBV7-8,NA,few,TRBJ1-1,CASSFDRMEAFF,TGTGCCAGCAGCTTCGACAGGATGGAAGCTTTCTTT
TRBV5-5,TRBD2,NA,TRBJ2-7,CASSFSGTRSSEQYF,TGTGCCAGCAGCTTTTCCGGGACTAGAAGCTCCGAGCAGTACTTC
TRBV10-1,NA,NA,TRBJ2-1,CASSQSSVGEQFF,TGCGCCAGCAGTCAATCTAGCGTCGGTGAGCAGTTCTTC
TRBV28,TRBD1,NA,TRBJ1-2,CASSKPGQGHYGYTF,TGTGCCAGCAGTAAACCGGGACAGGGTCACTATGGCTACACCTTC
TRBV5-1,NA,NA,TRBJ2-7,CASSLAGTRYEQYF,TGCGCCAGCAGCCTAGCCGGCACTAGATACGAGCAGTACTTC
TRBV12-5,TRBD1,NA,TRBJ1-1,CASGHSGQGNTEAFF,TGTGCTAGTGGTCACTCGGGACAGGGTAACACTGAAGCTTTCTTT
TRBV7-9,NA,NA,TRBJ1-1,CASSLAHRTDRAFF,TGTGCCAGCAGCTTAGCCCACCGGACGGACCGGGCTTTCTTT
TRBV6-1,NA,many,TRBJ1-5,CASSEVRAEGNQPQHF,TGTGCCAGCAGTGAAGTTAGGGCTGAGGGCAATCAGCCCCAGCATTTT
TRBV9,TRBD2,NA,TRBJ2-3,CASSVVTGGPGDTQYF,TGTGCCAGCAGCGTAGTAACGGGAGGGCCAGGAGATACGCAGTATTTT
TRBV30,TRBD2,NA,TRBJ2-1,CAWSVRGGADNEQFF,TGTGCCTGGAGTGTACGCGGGGGGGCGGATAATGAGCAGTTCTTC
TRBV6-1,NA,NA,TRBJ1-1,CASSEEELTEAFF,TGTGCCAGCAGTGAAGAGGAGCTCACTGAAGCTTTCTTT
TRBV6-1,NA,NA,TRBJ1-5,CASSEASAMGNQPQHF,TGTGCCAGCAGTGAAGCATCGGCGATGGGCAATCAGCCCCAGCATTTT
TRBV10-1,TRBD1,NA,TRBJ2-7,CASSDGGTGADEQYF,TGCGCCAGCAGTGATGGGGGGACAGGGGCGGACGAGCAGTACTTC
TRBV18,TRBD1,NA,TRBJ2-6,CASSPSPGQGSGANVLTF,TGTGCCAGCTCACCATCCCCGGGACAGGGGTCCGGGGCCAACGTCCTGACTTTC
TRBV18,NA,NA,TRBJ1-5,CASSAGGSNQPQHF,TGTGCCAGCTCGGCGGGGGGGAGCAATCAGCCCCAGCATTTT
TRBV28,NA,NA,TRBJ1-2,CASSLGPGLSRYTF,TGTGCCAGCAGTCTGGGCCCAGGACTAAGTCGCTACACCTTC
TRBV7-2,NA,NA,TRBJ2-1,CASSTSRSSYNEQFF,TGTGCCAGCAGTACCTCGCGGAGCTCCTACAATGAGCAGTTCTTC
TRBV2,TRBD2,NA,TRBJ2-3,CASSRLAGDTQYF,TGTGCCAGCAGTAGACTAGCGGGAGATACGCAGTATTTT
TRBV7-9,NA,NA,TRBJ1-6,CASSQDSSFRSLHF,TGTGCCAGCAGCCAGGACAGCAGCTTTCGGTCCCTCCACTTT
TRBV5-6,NA,NA,TRBJ1-2,CASSLGLDYGYTF,TGTGCCAGCAGCTTGGGTCTTGATTATGGCTACACCTTC
TRBV5-1,TRBD1,NA,TRBJ1-1,CASSGRQGVVDTEAFF,TGCGCCAGCAGCGGGCGACAGGGTGTCGTCGACACTGAAGCTTTCTTT
TRBV7-6,TRBD1,NA,TRBJ1-4,CASSPSSIPGQGEKLFF,TGTGCCAGCAGCCCCTCGTCTATTCCGGGACAGGGTGAAAAACTGTTTTTT
TRBV5-1,NA,NA,TRBJ1-1,CASSNVPGLASNTEAFF,TGCGCCAGCAGCAACGTCCCGGGACTCGCATCGAACACTGAAGCTTTCTTT
TRBV2,NA,NA,TRBJ1-4,CASSDDEKLFF,TGTGCCAGCAGTGATGATGAAAAACTGTTTTTT
TRBV2,NA,NA,TRBJ1-4,CASTFSTVGEKLFF,TGTGCCAGCACCTTTTCGACAGTGGGTGAAAAACTGTTTTTT